Listed below are T cell receptor beta chains from one sample, sequenced in a study of cytotoxic CD8 clonotypes in ibrutinib-treated CLL. The protocol was immunoSEQ multiplex PCR, while the TCRdb copy is restricted to in-frame clones and leaves out a portion. The sample lists some 150,000 clones; more than 75% were seen once. Sequences were derived from PBMCs, sampled after 36 months of ibrutinib treatment. Every receptor here comes from a human donor with chronic lymphocytic leukemia. Each CDR3 is given without its conserved first and last residue. Fields, in order: J gene, clone size, V gene, CDR3 protein. Size tells how often a clone was seen (once, few, many) or the class of an expanded clone, and some rows leave it out.

j_gene: TRBJ2-1
abundance: .
v_gene: TRBV5-1
CDR3aa: ASSLAQGGREQF

j_gene: TRBJ2-7
abundance: .
v_gene: TRBV6-5
CDR3aa: ASSYSEGMYEQY

j_gene: TRBJ2-7
abundance: .
v_gene: TRBV14
CDR3aa: ASSQDWRYEQY

j_gene: TRBJ2-1
abundance: .
v_gene: TRBV6-6
CDR3aa: ASSYSSGTLNEQF

j_gene: TRBJ1-2
abundance: few
v_gene: TRBV6-1
CDR3aa: ASNPGTGGRGYT

j_gene: TRBJ2-7
abundance: .
v_gene: TRBV30
CDR3aa: AWGRVHEQY

j_gene: TRBJ1-1
abundance: .
v_gene: TRBV6-1
CDR3aa: ASREQGADTEAF

j_gene: TRBJ2-2
abundance: .
v_gene: TRBV28
CDR3aa: ASSPPGHGNTGELF

j_gene: TRBJ2-2
abundance: .
v_gene: TRBV9
CDR3aa: ASSVGRINTGELF

j_gene: TRBJ2-1
abundance: .
v_gene: TRBV7-3
CDR3aa: ASSLGSYNEQF

j_gene: TRBJ2-7
abundance: .
v_gene: TRBV27
CDR3aa: ASSSQQGATYEQY

j_gene: TRBJ2-5
abundance: .
v_gene: TRBV4-1
CDR3aa: ASSQDWSGPLSGTQY

j_gene: TRBJ2-7
abundance: .
v_gene: TRBV19
CDR3aa: ASSIVFFGSYEQY

j_gene: TRBJ1-2
abundance: .
v_gene: TRBV28
CDR3aa: ASSLGGPQGYT